This is a list of T cell receptor beta chains from one sample in a study of control samples from healthy donors and cancer patients. Sequenced by immunoSEQ multiplex PCR; TCRdb stores in-frame clones only, minus some. Of 150,000 to 200,000 clones listed, approximately 90% were seen once; the top ten hold 0.68%. Sample: blood. All receptors come from a woman in her 30s in good health. Both conserved end residues are part of each CDR3. Each record gives: clone size, V gene, J gene, D gene, CDR3 protein, CDR3 DNA. D genes are given only for firm matches. Some rows mark clone size as missing; the rest say once, few, many or name a class of expanded clone.

-	TRBV6-5	TRBJ1-1	TRBD1	CASSYWGQGAVTEAFF	TGTGCCAGCAGTTACTGGGGACAGGGGGCAGTGACTGAAGCTTTCTTT
-	TRBV9	TRBJ1-5	-	CASSVGSGNQPQHF	TGTGCCAGCAGCGTGGGTTCGGGCAATCAGCCCCAGCATTTT
-	TRBV27	TRBJ2-5	TRBD2	CASSPARAGYQKTQYF	TGTGCCAGCAGTCCCGCAAGAGCGGGATATCAAAAGACCCAGTACTTC
-	TRBV25-1	TRBJ2-1	-	CASSDLGRPPFF	TGTGCCAGCAGTGACTTAGGACGCCCCCCGTTCTTC
-	TRBV30	TRBJ1-2	TRBD1	CAWSATGGFEGYTF	TGTGCCTGGAGTGCGACAGGGGGCTTTGAAGGCTACACCTTC
few	TRBV7-9	TRBJ2-7	-	CASSLGGDRTEQYF	TGTGCCAGCAGCTTAGGGGGCGACAGGACCGAGCAGTACTTC
-	TRBV7-2	TRBJ2-3	-	CASSFGIGSTDTQYF	TGTGCCAGCAGCTTCGGGATCGGTAGCACAGATACGCAGTATTTT
-	TRBV7-3	TRBJ1-6	TRBD1	CASSLFDPTGGDSPLHF	TGTGCCAGCAGCTTATTCGACCCGACAGGGGGGGATTCACCCCTCCACTTT
-	TRBV7-2	TRBJ2-1	TRBD1	CASSSSGTVKDNEQFF	TGTGCCAGCAGCAGTTCCGGGACAGTTAAGGACAATGAGCAGTTCTTC
-	TRBV6-5	TRBJ2-7	-	CASKEGGGALYEQYF	TGTGCCAGCAAGGAGGGGGGGGGCGCGTTGTACGAGCAGTACTTC
-	TRBV6-6	TRBJ2-5	TRBD1	CASSQSSGGEETQYF	TGTGCCAGCAGCCAAAGTTCAGGGGGAGAAGAGACCCAGTACTTC
-	TRBV3-1/TRBV3-2	TRBJ1-4	-	CASSQEQGWGEKLFF	TGTGCCAGCAGCCAAGAACAGGGCTGGGGTGAAAAACTGTTTTTT
-	TRBV5-1	TRBJ1-3	-	CASSLVGDSGNTIYF	TGCGCCAGCAGCTTGGTCGGGGACTCTGGAAACACCATATATTTT
-	TRBV25-1	TRBJ2-5	-	CASGPHRTAREQETQYF	TGTGCCAGCGGACCCCACAGGACAGCCAGGGAGCAAGAGACCCAGTACTTC
-	TRBV7-9	TRBJ1-1	-	CASSLQVTLNTEAFF	TGTGCCAGCAGCCTACAGGTAACTTTGAACACTGAAGCTTTCTTT
-	TRBV3-1/TRBV3-2	TRBJ2-2	-	CASSRRGPGELFF	TGTGCCAGCAGCCGGAGGGGGCCCGGGGAGCTGTTTTTT
once	TRBV3-1/TRBV3-2	TRBJ2-5	TRBD2	CASSRSGRSLETQYF	TGTGCCAGCAGCCGAAGCGGGAGGTCCCTCGAGACCCAGTACTTC
-	TRBV6-5	TRBJ2-1	TRBD1	CASSRDSSYNEQFF	TGTGCCAGCAGCAGGGACAGCTCCTACAATGAGCAGTTCTTC
few	TRBV6-1	TRBJ1-2	-	CASSEGFETGGYTF	TGTGCCAGCAGTGAAGGGTTCGAAACGGGGGGCTACACCTTC
-	TRBV6-4	TRBJ2-1	TRBD2	CASSEGTSNNEQFF	TGTGCCAGCAGTGAAGGGACTAGCAACAATGAGCAGTTCTTC
-	TRBV7-2	TRBJ2-3	TRBD2	CASIPLAGLTDTQYF	TGTGCCAGCATCCCACTAGCGGGACTCACAGATACGCAGTATTTT
-	TRBV7-9	TRBJ1-4	TRBD1	CASSIDRAPNEKLFF	TGTGCCAGCAGCATCGACAGGGCCCCCAATGAAAAACTGTTTTTT
-	TRBV9	TRBJ1-4	-	CASSGRGAQEKLFF	TGTGCCAGCAGCGGTCGGGGGGCGCAAGAAAAACTGTTTTTT
-	TRBV19	TRBJ1-1	TRBD1	CASIGGMNTEAFF	TGTGCCAGTATAGGGGGCATGAACACTGAAGCTTTCTTT
-	TRBV6-1	TRBJ2-7	-	CASSERKSSYEQYF	TGTGCCAGCAGTGAACGGAAAAGCTCCTACGAGCAGTACTTC